This T cell receptor beta chain comes out of a study of identifying expanded T cells in peripheral blood. About this clone: The antigen remains unidentified.

Profiled with immunoSEQ multiplex PCR; TCRdb holds only in-frame clones, not every one. Among approximately 100,000 clones, around 89% were seen once, and the ten largest hold 15% to 20%. Findings of the study overall: Technical replicates showed about 1.2 changed clones; approximately 2 weeks 15 to 20; four weeks 19. Variance in clone template counts between approximately two-week samples significantly increased with total template count across all healthy donors.

Trimming took 0 bases from V and 4 from J, leaving 6 bases between them. Looked up from germline, CDR1 is MNHNY and CDR2 is SVGAGI (reference sequence). This CDR3 contains 13 residues. The sequenced sample consisted of blood. The receptor was derived from a person between 18 and 75 years old in good health. V usage is TRBV6-6 and J usage is TRBJ1-2, with D hard to call. As DNA, the CDR3 is TGTGCCAGCAGTTACTCGCCGGGCTATGGCTACACCTTC. It specifies CASSYSPGYGYTF.